This TCR beta chain is from a study of blood T cell repertoires in COVID-19. In the study overall: From the United States, Italy and Spain came samples of acute and convalescent COVID-19. Sample material is recorded as cDNA or gDNA derived from T cells, B-cell-depleted T cells, or PBMCs.

Deletions cut 0 bases from V and 8 bases from J, with 9 bases between. This CDR3 has 14 residues. Germline V CDR1 and CDR2: SGHDT, YYEEEE. Per the study methods: How many nucleated cells were present was estimated from reference gene primer amplification. Method: immunoSEQ multiplex PCR; TCRdb's copy keeps in-frame clones and lacks some. That table supplies the V and J calls and clone size; D and trimming were determined from the DNA. The sample contains roughly 350,000 clones, more than 75% of which appear only once. Sequencing was done on a sample of peripheral blood. This TCR was recovered from a woman between 18 and 30 years old who had recovered from COVID-19. V usage is TRBV5-6 and J usage is TRBJ1-6; D gene unclear. CDR3 in DNA: TGTGCCAGCAGCTTGGCGCGGTCGGATTCACCCCTCCACTTT. This translates into CASSLARSDSPLHF.